This TCR beta chain derives from a study of preoperative IRX-2 immunotherapy in early breast cancer. The treatment: preoperative locoregional IRX-2 cytokine immunotherapy. This phase Ib study tested locoregional IRX-2 cytokine immunotherapy given before surgery. The method was immunoSEQ multiplex PCR; TCRdb's version includes in-frame clones alone and lacks a portion of them. The data hold 95,000 to 100,000 clones, with roughly 88% observed a single time. This CDR3 region has 14 residues. Trimming shortened V by 9 bases and J by 2 bases, and 14 bases separated the two germline ends. Germline lookup yields CDR1 LNHDA and CDR2 SQIVND (reference sequence).

V gene TRBV19 combines with J gene TRBJ1-5; unclear D gene. Here the sequenced sample was tumor tissue, taken after IRX-2 immunotherapy. This receptor was obtained from a human donor with breast cancer. The chain's CDR3 is CASGMTLGNQPQHF. The DNA for the CDR3 is TGTGCCAGCGGGATGACCCTGGGCAATCAGCCCCAGCATTTT.